These 19 T cell receptor beta chains originate from one sample sequenced in a study of T-cell memory formation after mild COVID-19. TCRdb fed the 5' RACE reads into MiXCR, producing one record per CDR3 protein. The data contain 6,500 to 8,500 distinct CDR3 sequences, approximately 32% of them singletons. Material: PBMCs or a T cell subset sorted from them (not recorded which). The receptor set was obtained from an adult woman who had mild COVID-19 (a few samples of this study predate the infection). Cell type and time point are not known.

This clonotype appeared many times. The genes are TRBV7-2 and TRBJ2-5; D is undetermined. Trimming removed 1 base from V and 2 bases from J, with 5 bases in between. Germline CDR1 SGHTA, CDR2 FQGNSA. CDR3 size: 13 residues. The CDR3 reads CASSLERQETQYF. The CDR3 bases are TGTGCCAGCAGCTTAGAACGTCAAGAGACCCAGTACTTC. Full variable domain (rest looked up from reference TRBV7-2 and TRBJ2-5): GAGVSQSPSNKVTEKGKDVELRCDPISGHTALYWYRQSLGQGLEFLIYFQGNSAPDKSGLPSDRFSAERTGGSVSTLTIQRTQQEDSAVYLCASSLERQETQYFGPGTRLLVL.

This clonotype has at least ten counts. V and J are TRBV11-3 and TRBJ1-1; the match to TRBD1 covers 9 bases. The CDR3 runs 15 residues. J lost 4 bases, V lost 3 bases, and 6 bases had no gene match. Per the germline V gene, CDR1 is SGHNT and CDR2 is YENEEA. As DNA, the CDR3 is TGTGCCAGCAGCTTGGGGACAGGGAGGAGCACTGAAGCTTTCTTT. Translation: CASSLGTGRSTEAFF.

J is TRBJ2-2 and V is TRBV7-2, with D unresolved. Germline CDR1 reads SGHTA; CDR2 reads FQGNSA. Trimming cost V 1 base and J 7 bases, with 7 bases left between them. The CDR3 is 13 amino acids. For the CDR3, the DNA is TGTGCCAGCAGCTTAGATCGGCGCGGGGAGCTGTTTTTT. Translated: CASSLDRRGELFF.

The chain employs TRBV7-2 and TRBJ2-3; D may correspond to TRBD1 or TRBD2 (6 bases each). Trimming cost V 7 bases and J 2 bases, with 13 bases left between them. The CDR3 length is 14 residues. Per the germline V gene, CDR1 is SGHTA and CDR2 is FQGNSA. The CDR3, as DNA: TGTGCCAGCAAGCGAGGGGGGTCCACAGATACGCAGTATTTT. It yields the protein CASKRGGSTDTQYF.

The table lists this clonotype with many counts. V usage is TRBV30 and J usage is TRBJ1-1; no clear D gene. Per the germline V gene, CDR1 is GTSNPN and CDR2 is SVGIG (reference sequence). V was pared by 0 bases and J by 0 bases, with 8 bases between. The CDR3 is made up of 14 amino acids. The CDR3 here is CAWSVDFMNTEAFF. DNA for the CDR3: TGTGCCTGGAGTGTTGACTTCATGAACACTGAAGCTTTCTTT. Complete variable domain (other parts from reference TRBV30 and TRBJ1-1): SQTIHQWPATLVQPVGSPLSLECTVEGTSNPNLYWYRQAAGRGLQLLFYSVGIGQISSEVPQNLSASRPQDRQFILSSKKLLLSDSGFYLCAWSVDFMNTEAFFGQGTRLTVV.

This clonotype was seen ten or more times. V is TRBV7-9 and J is TRBJ1-1; perhaps TRBD1 as D (5 bases). V was trimmed by 2 bases and J by 6 bases, leaving 7 bases between them. CDR3 length: 12 residues. Germline CDR1 reads SEHNR; CDR2 reads FQNEAQ (reference sequence). The CDR3 nucleotides read TGTGCCAGCAGCTTACCAGGGCCTGAAGCTTTCTTT. This encodes CASSLPGPEAFF.

The gene calls are TRBV9 and TRBJ2-5, with 8 nucleotides matching TRBD2. The CDR3 has 13 amino acids. Germline values: CDR1 SGDLS, CDR2 YYNGEE. The trim removed 4 bases at V and 4 bases at J, leaving 3 bases unmatched. The CDR3 loop is CASSIGLAETQYF. Written as DNA, the CDR3 is TGTGCCAGCAGCATCGGACTAGCAGAGACCCAGTACTTC.

This clonotype has ten or more counts. J is TRBJ2-1 and V is TRBV7-9; D call uncertain. Germline values: CDR1 SEHNR, CDR2 FQNEAQ (reference sequence). Trimming pared 4 bases from V and 6 bases from J, leaving 7 bases between. The CDR3 has 12 amino acids. CDR3: CASSSRVNEQFF. The CDR3 DNA follows: TGTGCCAGCAGCTCTAGGGTCAATGAGCAGTTCTTC. Full variable domain (outside the CDR3, taken from reference TRBV7-9 and TRBJ2-1): DTGVSQNPRHKITKRGQNVTFRCDPISEHNRLYWYRQTLGQGPEFLTYFQNEAQLEKSRLLSDRFSAERPKGSFSTLEIQRTEQGDSAMYLCASSSRVNEQFFGPGTRLTVL.

This clonotype was found many times. The chain combines TRBV21-1 with TRBJ2-3; the DNA was not compared with TRBD2, the D call given in the table. TRBV21-1 is noted as a pseudogene. The CDR3 spans 17 residues. CDR3 bases: TGTGCCAGCAGCAAATCCGCCCGGGACTTGCGTGTGGATACGCAGTATTTT. Translation: CASSKSARDLRVDTQYF.

This clonotype is deemed medium-sized. The chain recombines TRBV7-9 with TRBJ2-5; TRBD2 agrees at 8 bases. Trimming removed 4 bases from V and 5 bases from J; junction bases left unmatched: 3. This CDR3 has 13 residues. Per germline, CDR1 SEHNR and CDR2 FQNEAQ (reference sequence). This CDR3 reads CASSSTSAETQYF. The CDR3 DNA follows: TGTGCCAGCAGCTCGACTAGCGCGGAGACCCAGTACTTC.

This clonotype has ten or more counts. The chain combines TRBV7-9 with TRBJ1-2; 9 positions agree with TRBD1. This CDR3 is built from 16 residues. V trimming: 1 base; J trimming: 4 bases; junction bases outside the gene matches: 7. From germline, CDR1 is SEHNR and CDR2 FQNEAQ (reference sequence). CDR3 in amino acids: CASSLVGTGKVYGYTF. For the CDR3, the DNA is TGTGCCAGCAGCTTAGTGGGGACAGGGAAGGTCTATGGCTACACCTTC.

The chain carries TRBV20-1 and TRBJ1-4, with 9 positions matching TRBD1. The CDR3 covers 13 residues. Trimming took 6 bases from V and 6 from J; bases not matched to a gene: 5. The V gene's germline CDR1 is DFQATT and CDR2 SNEGSKA (reference sequence). As DNA, the CDR3 is TGCAGTGCAGCACAGGGGGCGGATGAAAAACTGTTTTTT. Translating gives CSAAQGADEKLFF.

This clonotype showed up many times. This chain joins TRBV5-4 and TRBJ2-3; no reliable D call. This CDR3 is 15 amino acids long. V was shortened by 2 bases and J by 2 bases, with 12 bases between the two germline ends. Germline CDR1 SGHNT, CDR2 YYREEE (reference sequence). CDR3: CASSLAVTSTDTQYF. The CDR3 DNA is TGTGCCAGCAGCTTAGCCGTGACGTCCACAGATACGCAGTATTTT. The full variable domain, completed using reference TRBV5-4 and TRBJ2-3, is ETGVTQSPTHLIKTRGQQVTLRCSSQSGHNTVSWYQQALGQGPQFIFQYYREEENGRGNFPPRFSGLQFPNYSSELNVNALELDDSALYLCASSLAVTSTDTQYFGPGTRLTVL.

This CDR3 reads CASSQDRGGAQPQHF. CDR3 in DNA: TGTGCCAGCAGCCAAGACCGGGGGGGGGCGCAGCCCCAGCATTTT. The chain combines TRBV4-2 with TRBJ1-5; a weak D match, TRBD1 (6 bases). The CDR3 is made up of 15 amino acids. V lost 0 bases, J lost 7 bases, and 13 bases lay in between. Germline assignment: CDR1 LGHNA and CDR2 YNFKEQ.

The chain combines TRBV7-8 with TRBJ2-1; D is uncertain. The germline V gene encodes CDR1 SGHVS and CDR2 FQNEAQ. This CDR3 is built from 15 residues. Trimming stripped 6 bases from V and 0 bases from J, with 12 bases between. CDR3 nucleotides: TGTGCCAGCAGTATACTACCGAGCTCCTACAATGAGCAGTTCTTC. It encodes CASSILPSSYNEQFF.

In DNA form, the CDR3 reads TGTGCCAGCAGCCAAGTAAGGCGCTCTTCCCTTGATGAGCAGTTCTTC. This translates into CASSQVRRSSLDEQFF. The chain has TRBV14 and TRBJ2-1; D unclear. V lost 1 base, J lost 8 bases, and 18 bases lay in between. Germline values: CDR1 SGHDN, CDR2 FVKESK. This CDR3 spans 16 amino acids.

This clonotype was observed at least ten times. The chain employs TRBV3-1 and TRBJ2-6, with 8 bases lining up with TRBD1. The CDR3 totals 17 residues. Trimming at V came to 5 bases and at J to 0 bases, leaving 6 bases not matched to a gene. Germline CDR1 and CDR2: LGHDT and YNNKEL (reference sequence). CDR3 sequence (DNA): TGTGCCAGCAGCGATGGGACAGGACTCTCTGGGGCCAACGTCCTGACTTTC. The encoded protein is CASSDGTGLSGANVLTF.

This clonotype was recorded many times. This chain uses TRBV20-1 with TRBJ2-7, with TRBD1 identical over 7 bases. The CDR3 sequence is 14 residues long. J lost 5 bases, V lost 0 bases, and 7 bases had no gene match. From germline, CDR1 is DFQATT and CDR2 SNEGSKA (reference sequence). The CDR3 here is CSARDPGQLHEQYF. The CDR3 region has the DNA TGCAGTGCTAGAGATCCGGGACAGCTCCACGAGCAGTACTTC.

This clonotype counts as medium-sized. Here the CDR3 DNA reads TGTGCCAGCAGGTTGACGGGGACAAGATACACAGATACGCAGTATTTT. This encodes CASRLTGTRYTDTQYF. The chain recombines TRBV12-3 or TRBV12-4 with TRBJ2-3; a weak D match, TRBD1 (6 bases). This CDR3 comprises 16 residues. V shed 6 bases and J shed 2 bases, with 18 bases lying between them.